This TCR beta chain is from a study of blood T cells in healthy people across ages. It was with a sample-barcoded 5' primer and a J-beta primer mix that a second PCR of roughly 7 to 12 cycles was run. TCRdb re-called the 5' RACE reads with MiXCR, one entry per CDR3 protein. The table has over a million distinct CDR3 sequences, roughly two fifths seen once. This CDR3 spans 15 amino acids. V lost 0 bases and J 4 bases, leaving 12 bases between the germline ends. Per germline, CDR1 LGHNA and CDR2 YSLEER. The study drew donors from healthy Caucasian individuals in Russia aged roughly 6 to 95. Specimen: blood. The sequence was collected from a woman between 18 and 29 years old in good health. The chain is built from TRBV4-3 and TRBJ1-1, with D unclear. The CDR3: CASSQEGGVGTEAFF. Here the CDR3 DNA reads TGCGCCAGCAGCCAAGAAGGCGGGGTGGGCACTGAAGCTTTCTTT.